The 28 T cell receptor beta chains below all came from one sample that was sequenced in a study of cytomegalovirus exposure and HLA in healthy donors. The primer mix had 60 Vbeta and 13 Jbeta primers. Sequenced by immunoSEQ multiplex PCR; TCRdb stores in-frame clones only, minus some. Here the sample spans roughly 57,000 clones, approximately 82% being singletons. Sequencing was carried out using PBMCs. These receptors originate from a man aged 45 to 65 in good health and CMV-seronegative.

The CDR3 DNA is TGTGCCAGCAGTCCCAGGGACAGGAGGTATGGCTACACCTTC. Translated: CASSPRDRRYGYTF. The V and J genes are TRBV27 and TRBJ1-2; 8 bases are a match to TRBD1. The CDR3 length is 14 residues. Germline-derived CDR1 and CDR2 are MNHEY and SMNVEV (reference sequence). V lost 5 bases and J lost 5; bases outside the gene matches: 7.

This clone appeared a few times. The CDR3 region has the DNA TGTGCCAGCAGTTTCAGCATCAAGGGGCCCATTGAAAAACTGTTTTTT. This gives the protein CASSFSIKGPIEKLFF. The J gene is TRBJ1-4, the V gene TRBV28; D is possibly TRBD1 (5 bases). Germline CDR1 MDHEN, CDR2 SYDVKM. V lost 3 bases and J lost 7, with 18 bases in between. This CDR3 contains 16 residues.

This chain uses TRBV7-9 with TRBJ2-3, with TRBD1 identical over 8 bases. CDR3 length equals 14 residues. Germline V CDR1 and CDR2: SEHNR, FQNEAQ (reference sequence). J lost 2 bases, V lost 4 bases, and 2 bases had no gene match. The CDR3 sequence: CASSSDRDTDTQYF. The CDR3 DNA follows: TGTGCCAGCAGCTCGGACAGGGACACAGATACGCAGTATTTT.

The chain carries TRBV11-2 and TRBJ1-2; a possible D gene is TRBD1 (6 bases). This CDR3 has 16 residues. Germline CDR1 and CDR2: SGHAT and FQNNGV. V dropped 5 bases and J dropped 6 bases, with 22 bases sitting between them. This CDR3 reads CASSPIGGGRGNGYTF. The CDR3 DNA sequence: TGTGCCAGCAGCCCGATAGGGGGGGGGCGCGGTAATGGCTACACCTTC.

The chain employs TRBV27 and TRBJ2-2; 7 positions agree with TRBD1. CDR1 MNHEY and CDR2 SMNVEV come from the germline V gene (reference sequence). Losses at the gene ends were 5 bases for V and 3 bases for J; bases not matched to a gene: 6. The CDR3 covers 15 residues. The chain's CDR3 is CASSMDRIYTGELFF. CDR3 nucleotides: TGTGCCAGCAGTATGGACAGGATATACACCGGGGAGCTGTTTTTT.

The gene calls are TRBV9 and TRBJ2-1; TRBD2 agrees at 13 bases. Per germline, CDR1 SGDLS and CDR2 YYNGEE. The CDR3 length is 18 residues. Germline trimming cut 1 base from V and 0 bases from J; bases unmatched to any gene: 4. The CDR3 nucleotides are TGTGCCAGCAGCGTAACTAGCGGGGGGGCAAGCTCCTACAATGAGCAGTTCTTC. Its translation is CASSVTSGGASSYNEQFF.

The V call is TRBV19, the J call TRBJ2-3; D ambiguous. The CDR3 length is 13 residues. The V end lost 5 bases, the J end lost 2 bases, and 8 bases lay between the germline ends. Germline V gene data show CDR1 as LNHDA and CDR2 as SQIVND (reference sequence). CDR3 sequence (DNA): TGTGCCAGTAGTGGCAGAACCACAGATACGCAGTATTTT. It translates to CASSGRTTDTQYF.

This chain connects TRBV9 to TRBJ1-1; D may be TRBD1 (6 bases). V was pared by 0 bases and J by 1 base, with 10 bases between. This CDR3 contains 15 residues. CDR1 and CDR2 from the germline V gene are SGDLS and YYNGEE. The CDR3 nucleotides read TGTGCCAGCAGCGTAGCGGCACAGGGGAACACTGAAGCTTTCTTT. Amino acids: CASSVAAQGNTEAFF. Full variable domain (missing parts from reference TRBV9 and TRBJ1-1): DSGVTQTPKHLITATGQRVTLRCSPRSGDLSVYWYQQSLDQGLQFLIQYYNGEERAKGNILERFSAQQFPDLHSELNLSSLELGDSALYFCASSVAAQGNTEAFFGQGTRLTVV.

The chain links TRBV19 to TRBJ1-2, with a weak D call TRBD1 (5 bases). Trimming shortened V by 5 bases and J by 0 bases, and 13 bases separated the two germline ends. The CDR3 runs to 15 residues. CDR1 and CDR2 (germline): LNHDA, SQIVND (reference sequence). In DNA, the CDR3 is TGTGCCAGTAGTCCCCGACAGACAGCTAACTATGGCTACACCTTC. Protein product: CASSPRQTANYGYTF.

This clone has a single count. CDR3 bases: TGTGCCAGCAGCCAAGGGGGAAACACCGGGGAGCTGTTTTTT. It specifies CASSQGGNTGELFF. The V gene is TRBV7-6, the J gene TRBJ2-2; D may be TRBD1 (6 bases). This CDR3 spans 14 amino acids. Trimming cost V 5 bases and J 2 bases, with 9 bases left between them. Germline-derived CDR1 and CDR2 are SGHVS and FNYEAQ. Together with reference TRBV7-6 and TRBJ2-2, the CDR3 gives the full variable domain: GAGVSQSPRYKVTKRGQDVALRCDPISGHVSLYWYRQALGQGPEFLTYFNYEAQQDKSGLPNDRFSAERPEGSISTLTIQRTEQRDSAMYRCASSQGGNTGELFFGEGSRLTVL.

The chain links TRBV6-1 to TRBJ2-3, with 9 positions matching TRBD2. Germline assignment: CDR1 MNHNS and CDR2 SASEGT. V shed 4 bases and J 2 bases; nucleotides not matched to a gene: 13. CDR3 length: 18 amino acids. CDR3 sequence: CASSAIAGARPYTDTQYF. The CDR3 DNA follows: TGTGCCAGCAGTGCCATAGCGGGGGCCCGCCCTTACACAGATACGCAGTATTTT.

This chain joins TRBV5-1 and TRBJ2-2, with D unclear. Trimming left V 2 bases short and J 1 base short, with 9 bases between. This CDR3 comprises 15 residues. CDR1 and CDR2 from the germline V gene are SGHRS and YFSETQ. The CDR3 DNA reads TGCGCCAGCAGCTTAGTGACTGGGAACACCGGGGAGCTGTTTTTT. Its translation is CASSLVTGNTGELFF.

The chain links TRBV11-2 to TRBJ2-5, with TRBD2 matching 14 bases. The J segment lost 3 bases and the V segment lost 4 bases, leaving 4 bases of the junction unmatched. Germline CDR1 is SGHAT and CDR2 is FQNNGV. The length of the CDR3 is 16 residues. The CDR3 sequence is CASSSPGLAGEETQYF. The CDR3 DNA is TGTGCCAGCAGCTCACCGGGACTAGCGGGGGAAGAGACCCAGTACTTC.

This clone was seen once. The chain joins TRBV28 to TRBJ1-5; D possibly corresponds to TRBD1 (5 bases). Trimming cost V 8 bases and J 11 bases, with 16 bases left between them. Germline values: CDR1 MDHEN, CDR2 SYDVKM. This CDR3 comprises 12 residues. CDR3 protein: CASDQGTRAQHF. The CDR3 DNA reads as TGTGCCAGCGATCAGGGTACAAGGGCCCAGCATTTT.

The chain links TRBV6-1 to TRBJ1-6; tentatively, D is TRBD1 (6 bases). The CDR3 loop spans 14 amino acids. Germline V CDR1 and CDR2: MNHNS, SASEGT. V lost 8 bases and J lost 9, with 17 bases in between. The CDR3, as DNA: TGTGCCAGCTTACTTCAGGGGAGTGGTTCACCCCTCCACTTT. It specifies CASLLQGSGSPLHF.

The CDR3 sequence: CASSLEREVNEQFF. In nucleotides, the CDR3 is TGTGCCAGCAGTTTAGAGCGGGAGGTGAATGAGCAGTTCTTC. V and J are TRBV28 and TRBJ2-1; 9 bases are shared with TRBD2. This CDR3 is 14 amino acids long. Looked up from germline, CDR1 is MDHEN and CDR2 is SYDVKM. V shed 2 bases and J 7 bases; nucleotides not matched to a gene: 3.

The chain carries TRBV7-6 and TRBJ1-1; TRBD1 agrees at 10 bases. J was trimmed by 5 bases and V by 5 bases; bases with no gene match: 11. CDR3 size: 16 residues. The germline V gene encodes CDR1 SGHVS and CDR2 FNYEAQ. The CDR3 DNA reads TGTGCCAGCAGCCCCAGACAGGGGGCAAAGGGGACTGAAGCTTTCTTT. Its protein is CASSPRQGAKGTEAFF.

This clone came up a few times. The same CDR3 is also encoded by other DNA sequences in this sample. This rearrangement joins TRBV6-4 to TRBJ2-3; 9 bases align to TRBD2. CDR1 and CDR2 from the germline V gene are MRHNA and SNTAGT. CDR3 size: 15 residues. V shed 0 bases, J shed 3 bases, and the junction held 1 base outside the gene matches. The CDR3 region has the DNA TGTGCCAGCAGTGACTCGAGCGGGGGGACAGATACGCAGTATTTT. Translation gives CASSDSSGGTDTQYF.

This clone was picked up a small number of times. The rearrangement links TRBV2 to TRBJ2-7, with 10 nucleotides matching TRBD1. V shed 7 bases, J shed 2 bases, and the junction held 11 bases outside the gene matches. CDR1 is SNHLY, CDR2 FYNNEI, per germline. This CDR3 has 16 residues. The CDR3 DNA sequence: TGTGCCAGCATAGCGACAGGGGGCGTTATCGCCTACGAGCAGTACTTC. Translated: CASIATGGVIAYEQYF.

This clone was observed a single time. CDR3 in amino acids: CASSSPRETQYF. DNA of the CDR3: TGTGCCAGCAGCTCCCCGAGAGAGACCCAGTACTTC. The chain carries TRBV7-9 and TRBJ2-5; no definite D call. The V end lost 4 bases, the J end lost 4 bases, and 7 bases lay between the germline ends. Germline assignment: CDR1 SEHNR and CDR2 FQNEAQ (reference sequence). The CDR3 is 12 residues long.

The chain joins TRBV27 to TRBJ1-2; D remains ambiguous. V lost 3 bases to trimming and J lost 1 base, with 9 bases between them. This CDR3 is 14 amino acids long. Germline V lookup: CDR1 MNHEY, CDR2 SMNVEV (reference sequence). CDR3 sequence: CASSFNSLNYGYTF. The CDR3 DNA is TGTGCCAGCAGTTTCAACAGTCTTAACTATGGCTACACCTTC.

This rearrangement joins TRBV29-1 to TRBJ1-3; D ambiguous. V gave up 5 bases and J gave up 7 bases, with 12 bases separating them. This CDR3 has 12 residues. Germline V gene data show CDR1 as SQVTM and CDR2 as ANQGSEA. CDR3 bases: TGCAGCGTTCGGGTCCCGGCGAACACCATATATTTT. Amino acids: CSVRVPANTIYF.

The V and J genes are TRBV12-5 and TRBJ2-5; perhaps TRBD2 as D (5 bases). V was clipped by 1 base and J by 3 bases, with 9 bases between them. Germline loops: CDR1 LGHNT, CDR2 FRNRAP. The CDR3 is 14 amino acids. The CDR3 DNA reads as TGTGCTAGTGGTTTGGGAGGGTTAAAAGAGACCCAGTACTTC. Its translation: CASGLGGLKETQYF.

The sample holds one count of this clone. The chain is built from TRBV18 and TRBJ1-2, with D maybe TRBD1 (6 bases). The ends were cut back, 6 bases at V and 1 base at J, with 18 bases in the middle. Per germline, CDR1 KGHSH and CDR2 LQKENI. This CDR3 contains 16 residues. In DNA, the CDR3 is TGTGCCAGCTCTTCCCTGGGGCAGGGGAGTAACTATGGCTACACCTTC. This translates into CASSSLGQGSNYGYTF.

The chain employs TRBV28 and TRBJ2-7, with 8 bases matching TRBD2. The CDR3 consists of 17 residues. Unmatched junction bases numbered 12, after V lost 0 bases and J lost 5 bases. Germline loops: CDR1 MDHEN, CDR2 SYDVKM. Here the CDR3 DNA reads TGTGCCAGCAGTTTATGGCGGGGGGTCGGGAGGTCCCACGAGCAGTACTTC. It is translated as CASSLWRGVGRSHEQYF.

The chain couples TRBV5-1 to TRBJ1-1, with TRBD1 matching 8 bases. CDR3 size: 15 residues. The germline gives CDR1 SGHRS, CDR2 YFSETQ. V trimming: 4 bases; J trimming: 2 bases; junction bases outside the gene matches: 7. The CDR3 spells CASSPQQGANTEAFF. The CDR3 DNA follows: TGCGCCAGCAGCCCTCAGCAGGGGGCTAACACTGAAGCTTTCTTT.

V gene TRBV7-3 combines with J gene TRBJ1-1, with D uncertain. V lost 1 base to trimming and J lost 1 base, with 4 bases between them. This CDR3 region has 13 residues. Germline CDR1 is SGHTA and CDR2 is FQGTGA. The CDR3, as DNA: TGTGCCAGCAGCTTAAGCGGGAACACTGAAGCTTTCTTT. Its protein is CASSLSGNTEAFF.

This clone was detected a few times. The J gene is TRBJ2-5, the V gene TRBV18, with TRBD1 identical over 9 bases. J lost 0 bases, V lost 5 bases, and 7 bases had no gene match. This CDR3 contains 16 residues. Germline CDR1 KGHSH, CDR2 LQKENI. CDR3 residues: CASSWAGTGYQETQYF. The CDR3, as DNA: TGTGCCAGCTCATGGGCCGGGACAGGGTACCAAGAGACCCAGTACTTC.